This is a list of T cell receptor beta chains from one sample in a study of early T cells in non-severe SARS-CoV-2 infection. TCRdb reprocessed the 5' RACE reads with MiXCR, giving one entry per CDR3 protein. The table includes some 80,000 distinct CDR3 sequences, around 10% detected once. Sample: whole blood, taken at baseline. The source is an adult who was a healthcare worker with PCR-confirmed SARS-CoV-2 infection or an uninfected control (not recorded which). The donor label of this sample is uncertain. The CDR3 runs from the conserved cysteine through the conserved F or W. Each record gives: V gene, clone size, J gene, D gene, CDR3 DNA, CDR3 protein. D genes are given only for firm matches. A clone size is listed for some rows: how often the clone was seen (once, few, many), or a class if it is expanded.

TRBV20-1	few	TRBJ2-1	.	TGCAGTGCTAGAGATAATAGGTGGGATCACTCCTCCTACAATGAGCAGTTCTTC	CSARDNRWDHSSYNEQFF
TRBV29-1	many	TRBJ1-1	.	TGCAGCCCCCCTGGGAACAAACCTTGTGAATACACTGAAGCTTTCTTT	CSPPGNKPCEYTEAFF
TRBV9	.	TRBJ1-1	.	TGTGCCAGCAGCGGGGGACAGAACACTGAAGCTTTCTTT	CASSGGQNTEAFF
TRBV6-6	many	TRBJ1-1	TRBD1	TGTGCCAGCAGGGGACCCGGGACAGGGGGGACTGAAGCTTTCTTT	CASRGPGTGGTEAFF
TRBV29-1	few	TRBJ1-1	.	TGCAGCGTTGATCACTACACTGAAGCTTTCTTT	CSVDHYTEAFF
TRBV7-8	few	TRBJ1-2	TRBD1	TGTGCCAGCAGCTCCGCGGAGGGGGCGGTCTATGGCTACACCTTC	CASSSAEGAVYGYTF
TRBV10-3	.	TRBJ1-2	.	TGTGCCATCAGAGGGACGGTTAGGGATGGCTACACCTTC	CAIRGTVRDGYTF
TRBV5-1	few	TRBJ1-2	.	TGCGCCAGCAGCTTTCTGGGCAGTGATAACTATGGCTACACCTTC	CASSFLGSDNYGYTF
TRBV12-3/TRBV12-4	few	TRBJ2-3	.	TGTGCCAGCAGTTTAGGGGGGGGCGAAGATACGCAGTATTTT	CASSLGGGEDTQYF
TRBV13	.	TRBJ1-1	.	TGTGCCAGCAGCCCAAATCCAGGGAACACTGAAGCTTTCTTT	CASSPNPGNTEAFF
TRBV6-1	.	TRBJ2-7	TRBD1	TGTGCCAGTCTCCGGGACAGGGGCCCCTACGAGCAGTACTTC	CASLRDRGPYEQYF
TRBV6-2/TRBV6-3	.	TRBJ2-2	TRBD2	TGTGCCAGCAATACCGCAGGGACTAGCGGGAGGGCGAACACCGGGGAGCTGTTTTTT	CASNTAGTSGRANTGELFF
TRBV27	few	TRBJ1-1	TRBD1	TGTGCCAGCAGAACAGGGGGAATCACTGAAGCTTTCTTT	CASRTGGITEAFF
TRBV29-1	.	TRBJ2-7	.	TGCAGCGTTGCCGGAGGGGGGAGCTACGAGCAGTACTTC	CSVAGGGSYEQYF
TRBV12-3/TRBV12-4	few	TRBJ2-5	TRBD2	TGTGCCAGCAGTCTAGGACTAGCGGGGGGGACCCAGTACTTC	CASSLGLAGGTQYF
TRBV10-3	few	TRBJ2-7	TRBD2	TGTGCCATCAGTGAAGGGCGGGGGAACTACGAGCAGTACTTC	CAISEGRGNYEQYF
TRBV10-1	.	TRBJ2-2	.	TGCGCCAGCAGTGAGCGGCGGGACCGAGTCAACACCGGGGAGCTGTTTTTT	CASSERRDRVNTGELFF
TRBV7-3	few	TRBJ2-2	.	TGTGCCAGCAGCCTGGCCGCAGGGCACACCGGGGAGCTGTTTTTT	CASSLAAGHTGELFF
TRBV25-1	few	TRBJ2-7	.	TGTGCCAGCAGTCTGGACAGCAAGAACTACGAGCAGTACTTC	CASSLDSKNYEQYF
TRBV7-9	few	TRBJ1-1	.	TGTGCCAGCTTCCCGTCGAGGCAGGCATTGAACACTGAAGCTTTCTTT	CASFPSRQALNTEAFF
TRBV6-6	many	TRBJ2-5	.	TGTGCCAGCAGTAAACCCCTGGAGACCCAGTACTTC	CASSKPLETQYF
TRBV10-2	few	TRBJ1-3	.	TGCGCCAGCAGTGGAGACTCCAGAAGAGGAAACACCATATATTTT	CASSGDSRRGNTIYF
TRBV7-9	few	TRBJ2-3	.	TGTGCCAGCAGCTTAGCCGACTCCAATTACACGCAGTATTTT	CASSLADSNYTQYF
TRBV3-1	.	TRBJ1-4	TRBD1	TGTGCCAGCAGCCCGCCGGGACAGGGCGGAGAAAAACTGTTTTTT	CASSPPGQGGEKLFF
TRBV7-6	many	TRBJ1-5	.	TGTGCCAGCAGCTTAGCCTGGGGGATCGGTCAGCCCCAGCATTTT	CASSLAWGIGQPQHF
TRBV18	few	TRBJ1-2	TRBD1	TGTGCCAGCTCACCATATCGAGGGGGCTACAACTATGGCTACACCTTC	CASSPYRGGYNYGYTF
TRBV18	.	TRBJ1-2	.	TGTGCCAGCTCACCCGTCGACACCTCTAACTATGGCTACACCTTC	CASSPVDTSNYGYTF
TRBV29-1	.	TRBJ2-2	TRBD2	TGCAGCGTTGGGGCTAGCGGTAACACCGGGGAGCTGTTTTTT	CSVGASGNTGELFF
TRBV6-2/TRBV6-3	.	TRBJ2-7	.	TGTGCCAGCAGTTCCGTGTACGAGCAGTACTTC	CASSSVYEQYF
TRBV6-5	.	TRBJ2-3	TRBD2	TGTGCCAGCAGTTACTCGATTCTGGCGGGAGCAATAGATACGCAGTATTTT	CASSYSILAGAIDTQYF
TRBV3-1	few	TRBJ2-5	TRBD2	TGTGCCAGCAGCCAAGAAGTTCGCGGGGGGCCCAATCAAGAGACCCAGTACTTC	CASSQEVRGGPNQETQYF